This T cell receptor beta chain comes out of a study of a mutant IDH1 vaccine in newly diagnosed glioma. Study-wide background: The therapy given earlier, which was standard therapy, consisted of radiotherapy, temozolomide, or both, and most of the patients received both.

From germline, CDR1 is LNHDA and CDR2 SQIVND (reference sequence). The CDR3 is 15 residues long. V was trimmed by 9 bases and J by 1 base, leaving 18 bases between them. Sequenced by immunoSEQ multiplex PCR; TCRdb stores in-frame clones only, minus some. The data show roughly 70,000 clones, with approximately 86% seen just once and over 2.5% held by the top ten. Time point: baseline, week 1 (first vaccination visit). Treatment described: pre-vaccination baseline after standard-of-care therapy. The clonotype comes from a man aged 25 to 40 with glioma. The sequencing used PBMCs, collected from a glioma patient treated with radiotherapy, temozolomide or both. The chain uses TRBV19 and TRBJ1-1, with D tentatively TRBD1 (6 bases). The CDR3 coding sequence is TGTGCCAGCTTGGTGGTGGGGGCCGCGAACACTGAAGCTTTCTTT. This gives the protein CASLVVGAANTEAFF.